These 26 T cell receptor beta chains were all obtained from the same sample, sequenced in a study of shared clonotypes between healthy human individuals (dated by TCRdb to the early 2020s). Library prep was done by the immunoSEQ multiplex PCR assay. TCRdb retrieved this table from immuneACCESS and kept in-frame rearrangements only. Not all clones are present; in checked studies, unresolved V genes account for under half, and no reason is known for the remainder. The sample table holds about 2,500,000 clones, of which more than 90% were seen once. The leading ten clones occupy about 0.13% of the sample. The specimen sequenced was naive CD4+ T cells sorted from blood. This sample's cell subset or site label indicates: CD45RA+ positively selected. All receptors come from a man aged 18 to 30 in good health.

J is TRBJ1-2 and V is TRBV7-2; a possible D gene is TRBD1 (6 bases). Trimming took off 5 bases at V and 2 bases at J, with 27 bases between the two ends. CDR1 is SGHTA and CDR2 is FQGNSA in the germline V gene. CDR3 size: 19 residues. CDR3 loop: CASSPQLLSGTTRNYGYTF. The CDR3 DNA reads as TGTGCCAGCAGCCCGCAATTATTATCCGGGACAACTAGAAACTATGGCTACACCTTC.

The V call is TRBV6-5, the J call TRBJ2-7; D is unclear. CDR3 length equals 11 residues. V was pared by 7 bases and J by 4 bases, with 8 bases between. Germline values: CDR1 MNHEY, CDR2 SVGAGI. CDR3 sequence: CASTYRYEQYF. In DNA form, the CDR3 reads TGTGCCAGCACGTACCGATACGAGCAGTACTTC.

This clone was seen just once. V usage is TRBV5-1 and J usage is TRBJ2-2; 8 bases agree with TRBD1. Germline V gene sequence: CDR1 SGHRS, CDR2 YFSETQ. The CDR3 spans 15 residues. V gave up 5 bases and J gave up 3 bases; unmatched junction bases: 6. This CDR3 is CASSTGTGYTGELFF. The CDR3 bases are TGCGCCAGCAGTACCGGGACAGGATACACCGGGGAGCTGTTTTTT.

Regarding this clone: This sample includes further DNA sequences coding for the same CDR3. The chain joins TRBV28 to TRBJ2-7, with D unclear. The CDR3 sequence is 14 residues long. Trimming shortened V by 1 base and J by 1 base, and 8 bases separated the two germline ends. The V gene's germline CDR1 is MDHEN and CDR2 SYDVKM. CDR3 protein: CASSLLAESYEQYF. Here the CDR3 DNA reads TGTGCCAGCAGTTTATTGGCGGAGTCCTACGAGCAGTACTTC.

The V and J genes are TRBV10-3 and TRBJ2-7; TRBD2 aligns across 13 bases. Germline assignment: CDR1 ENHRY and CDR2 SYGVKD. V trimming: 6 bases; J trimming: 5 bases; junction bases outside the gene matches: 4. The CDR3 extends over 14 amino acids. The CDR3 DNA is TGTGCCATCAGCGGACTAGCGGGAGTCCACGAGCAGTACTTC. This gives the protein CAISGLAGVHEQYF.

J is TRBJ2-3 and V is TRBV19; 8 bases agree with TRBD1. With 7 bases clipped from V and 1 base from J, the junction kept 4 bases outside the gene matches. This CDR3 has 14 residues. Germline V gene sequence: CDR1 LNHDA, CDR2 SQIVND (reference sequence). The CDR3 DNA reads as TGTGCCAGTACGGACAGGGCAGGCACAGATACGCAGTATTTT. This codes for CASTDRAGTDTQYF.

The chain employs TRBV19 and TRBJ1-2, with 7 bases lining up with TRBD1. Germline trimming cut 10 bases from V and 6 bases from J; bases unmatched to any gene: 11. The CDR3 consists of 13 residues. CDR1 LNHDA and CDR2 SQIVND come from the germline V gene (reference sequence). The CDR3 reads CATTSRQGDGYTF. The CDR3 region has the DNA TGTGCCACGACCTCCCGACAGGGTGATGGCTACACCTTC.

The chain links TRBV11-1 to TRBJ2-2, with 8 positions matching TRBD1. The trim removed 5 bases at V and 4 bases at J, leaving 6 bases unmatched. Germline CDR1 is SGHAT and CDR2 is FQDESV (reference sequence). This CDR3 is built from 15 residues. CDR3 bases: TGTGCCAGCAGCCCGGACAGGGTTGGCACCGGGGAGCTGTTTTTT. Amino acid sequence: CASSPDRVGTGELFF.

This sequence joins TRBV10-3 and TRBJ2-1, with 7 bases aligning to TRBD2. V lost 6 bases and J lost 1; bases outside the gene matches: 6. Germline values: CDR1 ENHRY, CDR2 SYGVKD. The CDR3 loop spans 15 amino acids. The CDR3 DNA reads TGTGCCATCAGGCGAACTAGCGAGTCCTACAATGAGCAGTTCTTC. Its protein is CAIRRTSESYNEQFF.

The chain combines TRBV9 with TRBJ2-2; 10 nucleotides match TRBD1. V trimming: 2 bases; J trimming: 2 bases; junction bases outside the gene matches: 3. Germline V CDR1 and CDR2: SGDLS, YYNGEE. The CDR3 extends over 16 amino acids. The CDR3 DNA sequence: TGTGCCAGCAGCGTCGGGACAGGGGCTAACACCGGGGAGCTGTTTTTT. This translates into CASSVGTGANTGELFF. Variable domain in full (rest from reference TRBV9 and TRBJ2-2): DSGVTQTPKHLITATGQRVTLRCSPRSGDLSVYWYQQSLDQGLQFLIQYYNGEERAKGNILERFSAQQFPDLHSELNLSSLELGDSALYFCASSVGTGANTGELFFGEGSRLTVL.

This clone was counted only a few times. V is TRBV7-2 and J is TRBJ2-7, with a weak D call TRBD1 (5 bases). The germline V gene has CDR1 SGHTA and CDR2 FQGNSA. The CDR3 totals 18 residues. Trimming left V 1 base short and J 1 base short, with 20 bases between. CDR3 region: CASSLGNSQGMKSYEQYF. DNA of the CDR3: TGTGCCAGCAGCTTAGGCAACAGCCAGGGTATGAAGTCCTACGAGCAGTACTTC.

The V gene is TRBV6-5, the J gene TRBJ2-2; 8 bases fit TRBD2. CDR1 MNHEY and CDR2 SVGAGI come from the germline V gene. There are 15 residues in the CDR3. J gave up 6 bases and V 2 bases, and 5 bases lay outside the gene matches. The CDR3 spells CASSYAGGHSGELFF. DNA of the CDR3: TGTGCCAGCAGTTACGCGGGGGGCCATTCCGGGGAGCTGTTTTTT.

The chain joins TRBV30 to TRBJ2-7; D is uncertain. V lost 3 bases and J 6 bases, leaving 18 bases between the germline ends. From germline, CDR1 is GTSNPN and CDR2 SVGIG (reference sequence). The CDR3 consists of 14 residues. CDR3 residues: CAWRWKGGPGEQYF. The CDR3 coding sequence is TGTGCCTGGAGGTGGAAAGGCGGCCCGGGCGAGCAGTACTTC. The full variable domain, its missing parts supplied by reference TRBV30 and TRBJ2-7, is SQTIHQWPATLVQPVGSPLSLECTVEGTSNPNLYWYRQAAGRGLQLLFYSVGIGQISSEVPQNLSASRPQDRQFILSSKKLLLSDSGFYLCAWRWKGGPGEQYFGPGTRLTVT.

Points on this clone: Other DNA sequences of this sample code for an identical CDR3. For the CDR3, the DNA is TGTGCCAGCAGTAGACGAGAGACCCAGTACTTC. This gives the protein CASSRRETQYF. The J gene is TRBJ2-5, the V gene TRBV6-5; unclear D gene. Germline CDR1 is MNHEY and CDR2 is SVGAGI. CDR3 length: 11 amino acids. The V end was cut by 5 bases, the J end by 4 bases, with 5 bases between.

As regards this clone: The same CDR3 can be traced to other DNA sequences in this sample. The rearrangement joins TRBV30 to TRBJ1-1; TRBD1 aligns across 7 bases. Germline lookup yields CDR1 GTSNPN and CDR2 SVGIG (reference sequence). Unmatched junction bases numbered 7, after V lost 5 bases and J lost 4 bases. The CDR3 runs 13 residues. The CDR3 reads CAWAQGGRTEAFF. For the CDR3, the DNA is TGTGCCTGGGCTCAAGGGGGCCGCACTGAAGCTTTCTTT.

The chain employs TRBV28 and TRBJ2-1, with 8 positions matching TRBD2. Trimming took 3 bases from V and 7 from J; bases not matched to a gene: 5. The CDR3 length is 14 residues. Germline CDR1 MDHEN, CDR2 SYDVKM. The CDR3, as DNA: TGTGCCAGCAGTTTGACGGGGGGGCCTAATGAGCAGTTCTTC. Protein sequence: CASSLTGGPNEQFF.

The rearrangement joins TRBV28 to TRBJ1-2; possible D gene TRBD1, 6 bases. V dropped 5 bases and J dropped 7 bases, with 17 bases sitting between them. In germline, CDR1 is MDHEN, CDR2 SYDVKM. This CDR3 region has 14 residues. Here the CDR3 DNA reads TGTGCCAGCAGTCTCATTACAGGGACTGGTGGCTACACCTTC. Its translation: CASSLITGTGGYTF.

The count of this clone is one. The genes are TRBV28 and TRBJ2-1, with 11 nucleotides matching TRBD2. CDR1 and CDR2 (germline): MDHEN, SYDVKM. This CDR3 has 17 residues. V was clipped by 5 bases and J by 6 bases; unmatched bases: 12. The CDR3 spells CASSLAGGPGFSNEQFF. The CDR3 nucleotides are TGTGCCAGCAGTCTAGCGGGGGGCCCCGGTTTTTCCAATGAGCAGTTCTTC.

In regard to this clone: The sample has other DNA sequences that encode this CDR3 too. V usage is TRBV11-3 and J usage is TRBJ2-2; a possible D gene is TRBD1 (5 bases). The CDR3 spans 15 residues. V gave up 0 bases and J gave up 1 base, with 6 bases separating them. Germline loops: CDR1 SGHNT, CDR2 YENEEA. CDR3 residues: CASSLDRGNTGELFF. CDR3 DNA sequence: TGTGCCAGCAGCTTAGATAGGGGGAACACCGGGGAGCTGTTTTTT.

The rearrangement links TRBV5-4 to TRBJ2-3; TRBD2 matches 8 bases. V shed 4 bases, J shed 3 bases, and the junction held 19 bases outside the gene matches. Germline values: CDR1 SGHNT, CDR2 YYREEE (reference sequence). The CDR3 contains 19 residues. The CDR3 loop is CASSPGIAGNPRPTDTQYF. The CDR3 DNA follows: TGTGCCAGCAGCCCAGGAATAGCGGGAAACCCCCGCCCGACAGATACGCAGTATTTT. Supplemented by reference TRBV5-4 and TRBJ2-3, the full variable domain reads ETGVTQSPTHLIKTRGQQVTLRCSSQSGHNTVSWYQQALGQGPQFIFQYYREEENGRGNFPPRFSGLQFPNYSSELNVNALELDDSALYLCASSPGIAGNPRPTDTQYFGPGTRLTVL.

The chain carries TRBV19 and TRBJ1-3; no definite D call. V gave up 5 bases and J gave up 0 bases, with 14 bases separating them. Germline lookup yields CDR1 LNHDA and CDR2 SQIVND (reference sequence). The CDR3 extends over 16 amino acids. CDR3 nucleotides: TGTGCCAGTAGTGCCCTAGAGTGGGCCTCTGGAAACACCATATATTTT. As protein: CASSALEWASGNTIYF.

J is TRBJ1-4 and V is TRBV5-1; TRBD1 might be the D (5 bases). The CDR3 runs 15 residues. Trimming took off 4 bases at V and 11 bases at J, with 21 bases between the two ends. CDR1 and CDR2 from the germline V gene are SGHRS and YFSETQ. CDR3 DNA sequence: TGCGCCAGCAGCCTGGGGGAGAGGGACGTTCGGAAACTGTTTTTT. This sequence encodes CASSLGERDVRKLFF.

The chain joins TRBV6-5 to TRBJ2-2; no clear D gene. The V end was cut by 2 bases, the J end by 5 bases, with 9 bases between. The germline V gene encodes CDR1 MNHEY and CDR2 SVGAGI. CDR3 size: 14 residues. In nucleotides, the CDR3 is TGTGCCAGCAGTTACGCGCAAGCTACCGGGGAGCTGTTTTTT. Residues: CASSYAQATGELFF.

As regards this clone: Different DNA sequences within this sample yield the same CDR3. The V and J genes are TRBV20-1 and TRBJ2-7, with D hard to call. Germline CDR1 reads DFQATT; CDR2 reads SNEGSKA (reference sequence). V was clipped by 6 bases and J by 0 bases, with 6 bases between them. The CDR3 is 11 amino acids. The DNA for the CDR3 is TGCAGTGCCTCGGGCTCCTACGAGCAGTACTTC. Protein sequence: CSASGSYEQYF.

The V and J genes are TRBV10-1 and TRBJ2-7, with D hard to call. The germline V gene encodes CDR1 WNHNN and CDR2 SYGVQD (reference sequence). This CDR3 is 13 amino acids long. Trimming shortened V by 3 bases and J by 3 bases, and 9 bases separated the two germline ends. The CDR3 protein is CASSENINYEQYF. The CDR3 region has the DNA TGCGCCAGCAGTGAAAACATAAACTACGAGCAGTACTTC.

This chain's CDR3 is CASSLVLAGGVETQYF. The CDR3 DNA is TGTGCCAGCAGCTTGGTACTAGCGGGAGGGGTGGAGACCCAGTACTTC. The chain links TRBV5-6 to TRBJ2-5; 13 bases map to TRBD2. Germline V gene data show CDR1 as SGHDT and CDR2 as YYEEEE. This CDR3 is 16 amino acids long. V trimming: 0 bases; J trimming: 5 bases; junction bases outside the gene matches: 4.